This TCR beta chain derives from a study of T cell repertoires in cytomegalovirus infection. Study details: The public TCR beta signatures pointed to both CMV infection and matching HLA type.

TCRdb itself ran the reads through MiXCR, one entry per CDR3 protein. The sample carries 200,000 or so distinct CDR3 sequences, about 28% recorded once. There are a few counts of this clonotype. Sequenced input: PBMCs. The sequence derives from a human donor in good health (CMV status not recorded). Some clones in this sample may be carry-over from other donors' samples.

DNA of the CDR3: TGTGCCAGCGCCGGAGACAGGCAGAATGAGCAGTTCTTC. Residues: CASAGDRQNEQFF. This chain connects TRBV6-6 to TRBJ2-1; tentative D call: TRBD1 (6 bases). CDR3 size: 13 residues. The germline V gene encodes CDR1 MNHNY and CDR2 SVGAGI (reference sequence). The V end was cut by 8 bases, the J end by 7 bases, with 15 bases between.